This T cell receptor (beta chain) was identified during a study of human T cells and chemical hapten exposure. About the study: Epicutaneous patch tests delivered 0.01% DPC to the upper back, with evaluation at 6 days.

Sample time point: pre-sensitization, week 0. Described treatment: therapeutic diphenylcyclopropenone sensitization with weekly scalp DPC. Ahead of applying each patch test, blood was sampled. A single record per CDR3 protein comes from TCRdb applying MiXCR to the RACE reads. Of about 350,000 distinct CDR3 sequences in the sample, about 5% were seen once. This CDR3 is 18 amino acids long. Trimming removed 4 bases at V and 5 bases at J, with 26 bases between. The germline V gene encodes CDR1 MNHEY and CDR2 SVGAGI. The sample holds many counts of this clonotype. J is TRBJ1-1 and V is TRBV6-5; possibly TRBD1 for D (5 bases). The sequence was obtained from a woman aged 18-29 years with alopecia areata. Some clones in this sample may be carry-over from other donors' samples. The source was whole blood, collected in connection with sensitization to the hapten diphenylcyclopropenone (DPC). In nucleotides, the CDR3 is TGTGCCAGCAGTTCAGGGACGGGGAAGAATAACGGAGGGACTGAAGCTTTCTTT. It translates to CASSSGTGKNNGGTEAFF.